A single sample is the source of the 3 T cell receptor beta chains below, sequenced in a study of T cells after yellow fever vaccination. Using its own MiXCR run on the 5' RACE reads, TCRdb lists one record per CDR3 protein. The data show some 350,000 distinct CDR3 sequences, with about 4% seen just once and approximately 25% held by the top ten. The source was PBMCs, collected 5 days after the yellow fever booster vaccination. These receptors all come from a man younger than 35 who received the YFV17D yellow fever vaccine.

The rearrangement joins TRBV3-1 to TRBJ1-2; D may be TRBD1 (5 bases). This CDR3 comprises 15 residues. CDR1 is LGHDT and CDR2 is YNNKEL in the germline V gene (reference sequence). The V end was cut by 1 base, the J end by 7 bases, with 16 bases between. In nucleotides, the CDR3 is TGTGCCAGCAGCCAAGGGCCGGGGCAGGCCGGTGGCTACACCTTC. Its protein is CASSQGPGQAGGYTF.

This clonotype has only a few counts. V usage is TRBV20-1 and J usage is TRBJ2-7, with TRBD2 identical over 9 bases. This CDR3 contains 14 residues. CDR1 and CDR2 (germline): DFQATT, SNEGSKA (reference sequence). J lost 4 bases, V lost 1 base, and 5 bases had no gene match. CDR3 DNA sequence: TGCAGTGCTAGAGGCGGGGGGGCCGGTTACGAGCAGTACTTC. Translating it yields CSARGGGAGYEQYF.

This clonotype was counted only a few times. The CDR3 DNA sequence: TGTGCCAGCAGTCTGGACAGGGGGCGAGCTTTCTTT. Its translation: CASSLDRGRAFF. V gene TRBV6-2 or TRBV6-3 combines with J gene TRBJ1-1; 11 bases fit TRBD1. V lost 5 bases and J lost 10; bases outside the gene matches: 3. CDR3 size: 12 residues. The germline V gene encodes CDR1 MNHEY and CDR2 SVGEGT.